This entry concerns a single T cell receptor (beta chain). Its cognate antigen is unknown. TCRdb passed the 5' RACE reads through MiXCR, listing each CDR3 protein once. The sample records roughly 180,000 distinct CDR3 sequences, just over 9.5% being singletons. This entry comes from a study of CD8 T cells in ankylosing spondylitis. The CDR3 has 14 amino acids. V was cut by 1 base and J by 4 bases, with 10 bases left in between. The study, taken as a whole, reports: Eight or nine highly homologous variants made up a TCR beta motif that seemed to typify ankylosing spondylitis blood. Clones linked to the disease showed a CD8+ phenotype. They occurred at relatively low frequencies in peripheral blood. Prior work had noted some motif variants in reactive arthritis blood and synovial fluid.

Sequenced input: blood, either unsorted or a sorted T cell fraction (not recorded which). The sequence was collected from a female donor with ankylosing spondylitis or in good health (not recorded which). This chain joins TRBV12-3 or TRBV12-4 and TRBJ1-2; D not resolved. CDR3: CASSLGRAAYGYTF. The CDR3 DNA reads as TGTGCCAGCAGTTTAGGGAGGGCGGCCTATGGCTACACCTTC.